This TCR beta chain derives from a study of CXCR3-negative and CXCR3-positive naive CD8 T cells (dated 2019 in TCRdb). For context, the study as a whole: About 135 million TRB reads were obtained in total, roughly 1.5 +/- 0.3 million reads per library. The diversity and physicochemical repertoire analyses included approximately ten donors pooled from two independent experiments. The TRBV-TRBJ cluster analysis covered naive subsets from 5 donors and memory cells from 3 donors.

Each CD8+ T cell subset was flow-sorted in triplicate, and a few hundred thousand cells per subset were placed directly into RLT lysis buffer. To keep memory contaminants out, a stringent definition of naive CD8+ T cells was applied: CD45RO-CCR7+CD27+CD95-. Peripheral blood mononuclear cells were isolated from buffy coats using standard density gradient centrifugation. Naive CXCR3-negative and CXCR3-positive CD8+ T cells were flow-sorted on a FACSAria III. Total RNA was extracted from sorted cells with an RNeasy Mini Kit. On the study overall, not on this receptor specifically: Within the same donor, TRBV-TRBJ usage looked similar between naive CXCR3-negative and CXCR3-positive cells, but memory cells had distinct patterns. Comparably high repertoire diversity was found in both naive subsets, whereas much lower repertoire diversity was found in memory CD8+ T cells. Because surface CD5, which has been linked to self-reactivity in mice, was comparable between naive subsets, TCR interaction strength was also inferred from TRB CDR3 physicochemical properties. Because CXCR3 expression was partially decreased after cryopreservation, freshly isolated PBMCs were used for most assays. TRB CDR3s from CXCR3-positive naive cells showed higher hydrophobicity (lower Kidera factor 4), lower energy, and higher strength and volume indices than CXCR3-negative naive cells.

A remark on this clonotype: Its target antigen remains unknown.

Measured from the cysteine to the phenylalanine, the CDR3 is 16 residues long. No DNA sequence is on record. The germline V gene (reference sequence) gives CDR1 as LNHNV and CDR2 as YYDKDF. Sequenced on a NextSeq 550. The Human TCR Profiling Kit (MiLaboratory) was used to make UMI-labeled 5' RACE TRB cDNA libraries. The full amount of extracted RNA was used for cDNA synthesis, and the full amount of resulting cDNA was used for PCR amplification. Libraries were prepared in parallel using an identical number of PCR cycles. The source study handled its data this way. With a minimum of two reads required per UMI, MIGEC and MiXCR pulled out about 50,000 +/- 10,000 unique UMI-labeled TRB cDNA molecules from each library. An average of roughly 40,000 +/- 10,000 functional in-frame TRB CDR3 nucleotide clonotypes without stop codons was found per library. After downsampling to 5000 UMI-labeled TRB molecules per sample, diversity metrics, including normalized Shannon-Wiener and Chao1, were computed in VDJtools. For the central five CDR3 residues, VDJtools calculated physicochemical properties weighted by clonotype size, namely interaction energy, strength, volume and Kidera factor 4. TCRdb reanalyzed the reads, keeping one entry per CDR3 protein sequence and omitting DNA. Clone size and V and J calls follow TCRdb, not the original study. The table for this sample lists approximately 100,000 distinct CDR3 sequences. The ten largest clonotypes hold less than 0.4% of the sample.

Input material: naive CXCR3+ CD8+ T cells from blood. The sample's cell subset or site label, in plain terms: CD45RO-CCR7+CD27+CD95- naive CD8+ T cells expressing CXCR3 (TNR3+). This TCR derives from a human donor in good health. Some clones in this sample may be carry-over from other donors' samples. The sequence is built from TRBV15 and TRBJ2-5; TCRdb outputs TRBD1, but without DNA this stays unchecked. The CDR3 protein is CATVLHRGRRQETQYF. When the CDR3 is completed using the reference TRBV15 and TRBJ2-5 genes on either side, the full variable domain is DAMVIQNPRYQVTQFGKPVTLSCSQTLNHNVMYWYQQKSSQAPKLLFHYYDKDFNNEADTPDNFQSRRPNTSFCFLDIRSPGLGDTAMYLCATVLHRGRRQETQYFGPGTRLLVL.